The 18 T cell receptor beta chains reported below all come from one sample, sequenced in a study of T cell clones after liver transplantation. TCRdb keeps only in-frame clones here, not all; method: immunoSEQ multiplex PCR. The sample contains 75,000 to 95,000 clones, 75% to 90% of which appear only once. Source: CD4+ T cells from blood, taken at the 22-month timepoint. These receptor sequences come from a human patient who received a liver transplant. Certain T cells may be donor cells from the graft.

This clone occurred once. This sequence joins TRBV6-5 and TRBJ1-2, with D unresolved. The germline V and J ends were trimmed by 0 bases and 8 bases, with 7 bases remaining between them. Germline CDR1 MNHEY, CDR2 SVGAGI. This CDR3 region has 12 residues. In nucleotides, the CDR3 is TGTGCCAGCAGTTACTCGGGAAAGGGCTACACCTTC. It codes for CASSYSGKGYTF.

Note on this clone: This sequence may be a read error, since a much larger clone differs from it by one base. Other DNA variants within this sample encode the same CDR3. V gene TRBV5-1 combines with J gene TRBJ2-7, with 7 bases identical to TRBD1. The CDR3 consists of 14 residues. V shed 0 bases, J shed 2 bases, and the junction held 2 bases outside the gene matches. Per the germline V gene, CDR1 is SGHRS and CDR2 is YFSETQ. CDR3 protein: CASSLGQGAYEQYF. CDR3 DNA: TGCGCCAGCAGCTTGGGACAGGGCGCCTACGAGCAGTACTTC.

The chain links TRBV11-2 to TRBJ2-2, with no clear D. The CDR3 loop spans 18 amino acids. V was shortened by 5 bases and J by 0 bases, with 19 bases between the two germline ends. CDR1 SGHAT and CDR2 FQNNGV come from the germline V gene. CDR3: CASSLGISRFANTGELFF. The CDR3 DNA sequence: TGTGCCAGCAGCCTAGGGATCTCGCGGTTCGCGAACACCGGGGAGCTGTTTTTT.

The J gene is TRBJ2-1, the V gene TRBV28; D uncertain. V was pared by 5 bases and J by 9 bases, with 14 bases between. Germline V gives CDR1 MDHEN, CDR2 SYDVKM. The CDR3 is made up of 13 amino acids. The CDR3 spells CASSIIRFGEQFF. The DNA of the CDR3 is TGTGCCAGCAGTATAATCAGGTTCGGTGAGCAGTTCTTC.

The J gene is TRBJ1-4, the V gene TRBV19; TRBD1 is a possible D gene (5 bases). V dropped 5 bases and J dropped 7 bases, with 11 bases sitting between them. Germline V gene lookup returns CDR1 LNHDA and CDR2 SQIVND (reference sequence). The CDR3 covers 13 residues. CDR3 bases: TGTGCCAGTAGTTGGGGCGTCGGTGAAAAACTGTTTTTT. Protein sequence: CASSWGVGEKLFF.

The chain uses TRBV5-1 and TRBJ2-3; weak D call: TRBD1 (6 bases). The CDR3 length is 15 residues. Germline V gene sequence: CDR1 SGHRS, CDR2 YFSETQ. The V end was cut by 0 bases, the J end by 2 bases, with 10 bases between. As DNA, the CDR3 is TGCGCCAGCAGCTTGGTGCAGGGGTACACAGATACGCAGTATTTT. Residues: CASSLVQGYTDTQYF. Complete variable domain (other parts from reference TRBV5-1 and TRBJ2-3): KAGVTQTPRYLIKTRGQQVTLSCSPISGHRSVSWYQQTPGQGLQFLFEYFSETQRNKGNFPGRFSGRQFSNSRSEMNVSTLELGDSALYLCASSLVQGYTDTQYFGPGTRLTVL.

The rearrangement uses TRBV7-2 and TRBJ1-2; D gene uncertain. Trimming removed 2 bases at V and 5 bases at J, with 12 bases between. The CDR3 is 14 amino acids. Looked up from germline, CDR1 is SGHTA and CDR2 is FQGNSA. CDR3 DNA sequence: TGTGCCAGCAGCTTATTTACCTTTGCATATGGCTACACCTTC. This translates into CASSLFTFAYGYTF.

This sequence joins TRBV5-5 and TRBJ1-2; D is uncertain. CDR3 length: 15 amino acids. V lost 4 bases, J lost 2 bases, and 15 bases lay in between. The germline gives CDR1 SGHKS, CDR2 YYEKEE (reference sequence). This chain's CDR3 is CASSIGWGSNYGYTF. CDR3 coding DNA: TGTGCCAGCAGCATTGGTTGGGGATCCAACTATGGCTACACCTTC.

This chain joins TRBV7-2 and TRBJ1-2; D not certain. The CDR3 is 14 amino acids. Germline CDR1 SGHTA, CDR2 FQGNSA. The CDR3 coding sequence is TGTGCAACTAAAGCAGGCACAGCTAACTATGGCTACACCTTC. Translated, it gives CATKAGTANYGYTF. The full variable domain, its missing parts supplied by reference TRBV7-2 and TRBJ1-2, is GAGVSQSPSNKVTEKGKDVELRCDPISGHTALYWYRQSLGQGLEFLIYFQGNSAPDKSGLPSDRFSAERTGGSVSTLTIQRTQQEDSAVYLCATKAGTANYGYTFGSGTRLTVV.

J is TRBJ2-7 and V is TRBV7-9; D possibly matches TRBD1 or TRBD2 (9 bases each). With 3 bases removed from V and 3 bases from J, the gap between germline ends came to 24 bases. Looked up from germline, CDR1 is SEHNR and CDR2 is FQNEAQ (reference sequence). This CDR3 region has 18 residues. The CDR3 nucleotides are TGTGCCAGCAGCTTGGGACAGGGAGCGGGAGGTCTTGGCTACGAGCAGTACTTC. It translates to CASSLGQGAGGLGYEQYF.

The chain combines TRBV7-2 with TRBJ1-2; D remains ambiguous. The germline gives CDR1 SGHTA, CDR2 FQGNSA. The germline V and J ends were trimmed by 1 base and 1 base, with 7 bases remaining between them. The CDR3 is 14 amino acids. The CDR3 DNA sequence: TGTGCCAGCAGCTTAGTACACCTTAACTATGGCTACACCTTC. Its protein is CASSLVHLNYGYTF.

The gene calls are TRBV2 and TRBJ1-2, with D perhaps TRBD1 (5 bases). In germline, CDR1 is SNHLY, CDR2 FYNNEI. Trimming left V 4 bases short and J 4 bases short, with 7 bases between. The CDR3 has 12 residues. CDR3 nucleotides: TGTGCCAGCAGTGGCAGGGCCTATGGCTACACCTTC. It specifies CASSGRAYGYTF.

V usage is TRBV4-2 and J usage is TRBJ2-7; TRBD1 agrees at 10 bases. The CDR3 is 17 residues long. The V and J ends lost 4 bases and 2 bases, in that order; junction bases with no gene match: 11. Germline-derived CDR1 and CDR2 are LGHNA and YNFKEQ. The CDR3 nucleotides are TGTGCCAGCAGCCCCTGGTCGGGACAGGGGTCGGCCTACGAGCAGTACTTC. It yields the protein CASSPWSGQGSAYEQYF.

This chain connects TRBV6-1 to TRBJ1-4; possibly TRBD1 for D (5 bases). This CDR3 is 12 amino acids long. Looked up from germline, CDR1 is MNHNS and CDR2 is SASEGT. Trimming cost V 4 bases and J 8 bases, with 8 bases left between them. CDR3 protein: CASSGGFEKLFF. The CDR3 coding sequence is TGTGCCAGCAGTGGGGGCTTCGAAAAACTGTTTTTT.

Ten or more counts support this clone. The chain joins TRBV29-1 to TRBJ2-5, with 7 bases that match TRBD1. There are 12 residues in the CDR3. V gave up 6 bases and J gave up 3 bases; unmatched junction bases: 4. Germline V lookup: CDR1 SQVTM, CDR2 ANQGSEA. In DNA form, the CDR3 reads TGCAGCGTCGCCACAGGGGAAGAGACCCAGTACTTC. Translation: CSVATGEETQYF.

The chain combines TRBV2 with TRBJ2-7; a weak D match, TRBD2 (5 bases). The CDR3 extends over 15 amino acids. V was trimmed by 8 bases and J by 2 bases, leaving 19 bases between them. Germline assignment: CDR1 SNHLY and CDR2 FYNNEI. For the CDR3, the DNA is TGTGCCAGCGTTCCTAATGTCGGGGAGACCTACGAGCAGTACTTC. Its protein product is CASVPNVGETYEQYF.

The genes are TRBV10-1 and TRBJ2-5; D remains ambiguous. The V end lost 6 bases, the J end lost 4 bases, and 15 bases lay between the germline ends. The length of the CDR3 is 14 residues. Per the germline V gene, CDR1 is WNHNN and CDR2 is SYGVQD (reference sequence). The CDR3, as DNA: TGCGCCAGCAGAACTCCTAAAAGGGCAGAGACCCAGTACTTC. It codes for CASRTPKRAETQYF.

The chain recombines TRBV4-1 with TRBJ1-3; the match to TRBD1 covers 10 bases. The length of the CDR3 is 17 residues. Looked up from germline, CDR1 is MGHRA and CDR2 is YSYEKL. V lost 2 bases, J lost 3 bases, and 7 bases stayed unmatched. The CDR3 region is CASSQIPTGGRGNTIYF. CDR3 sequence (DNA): TGCGCCAGCAGCCAAATCCCGACAGGGGGCCGTGGAAACACCATATATTTT.